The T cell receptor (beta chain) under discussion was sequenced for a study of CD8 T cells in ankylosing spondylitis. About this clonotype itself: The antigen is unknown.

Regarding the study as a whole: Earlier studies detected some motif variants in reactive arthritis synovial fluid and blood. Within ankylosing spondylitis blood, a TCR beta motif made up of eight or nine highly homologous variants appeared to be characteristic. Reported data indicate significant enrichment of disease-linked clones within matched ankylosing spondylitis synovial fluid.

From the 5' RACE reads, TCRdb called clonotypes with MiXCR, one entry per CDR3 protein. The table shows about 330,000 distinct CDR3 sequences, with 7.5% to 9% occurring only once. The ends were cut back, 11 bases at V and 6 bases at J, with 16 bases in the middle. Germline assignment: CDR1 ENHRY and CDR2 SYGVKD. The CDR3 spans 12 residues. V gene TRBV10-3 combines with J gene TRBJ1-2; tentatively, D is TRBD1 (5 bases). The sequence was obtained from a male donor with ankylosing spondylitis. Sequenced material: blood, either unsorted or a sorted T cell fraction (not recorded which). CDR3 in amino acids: CASGVHEDGYTF. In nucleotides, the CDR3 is TGTGCCTCGGGGGTCCACGAGGATGGCTACACCTTC.